This TCR beta chain was obtained from a study of cytomegalovirus exposure and HLA in healthy donors. This clone was picked up one time. Germline loops: CDR1 MDHEN, CDR2 SYDVKM. The ends lost 6 bases at V and 4 bases at J; junction bases unmatched: 7. This CDR3 is built from 14 residues. Profiling relied on immunoSEQ multiplex PCR, and the TCRdb table lists in-frame clones only, not all of them. The table shows about 270,000 clones, with 70% to 90% occurring only once. The chain carries TRBV28 and TRBJ1-2; TRBD1 matches at 8 bases. This TCR was recovered from a woman aged 18-35 years in good health and CMV-seronegative. The sequenced sample consisted of PBMCs. CDR3: CASRRGDRPYGYTF. As DNA, the CDR3 is TGTGCCAGCAGACGAGGGGACAGGCCCTATGGCTACACCTTC.